These 30 T cell receptor beta chains were sequenced from one sample in a study of HIV-infected patients and healthy controls. cDNA was made from roughly 470 ng RNA using alpha and beta constant primers. Alpha and beta chain libraries were made separately by chain-specific third strand synthesis with multiplexing indices. In TCRdb, the 5' RACE reads were re-called with MiXCR into one record per CDR3 protein. Among some 9,300 distinct CDR3 sequences, roughly 5.8% were seen once, and the ten largest hold about 7.7%. No cell fractionation was done, so the repertoire covers all unsorted peripheral blood T cells. Sequenced material: blood. These TCRs come from an adult in good health.

By frequency in the sample, this clonotype is medium-sized (0.01 to 0.1%). The chain has TRBV12-3 or TRBV12-4 and TRBJ2-1; a possible D gene is TRBD2 (5 bases). CDR3 size: 14 residues. The V end was cut by 5 bases, the J end by 5 bases, with 13 bases between. CDR3 loop: CASSPGRDDNEQFF. The CDR3 coding sequence is TGTGCCAGCAGTCCGGGAAGAGATGACAATGAGCAGTTCTTC.

Sample share makes this clonotype medium-sized. The rearrangement joins TRBV4-1 to TRBJ2-5, with a tentative D call TRBD2 (5 bases). Looked up from germline, CDR1 is MGHRA and CDR2 is YSYEKL. The ends were cut back, 2 bases at V and 0 bases at J, with 16 bases in the middle. CDR3 length equals 17 residues. DNA for the CDR3: TGCGCCAGCAGCCAACTTGGACTTTCCCCGTACCAAGAGACCCAGTACTTC. It translates to CASSQLGLSPYQETQYF.

In this sample, this clonotype is medium-sized. This chain joins TRBV11-2 and TRBJ1-4; D may be TRBD1 (6 bases). V gave up 5 bases and J gave up 7 bases, with 14 bases separating them. The CDR3 runs 14 residues. Germline assignment: CDR1 SGHAT and CDR2 FQNNGV. The CDR3 sequence: CASSVQGLLEKLFF. Here the CDR3 DNA reads TGTGCCAGCAGCGTACAGGGTCTACTTGAAAAACTGTTTTTT.

This clonotype has ten or more counts. The chain links TRBV18 to TRBJ2-2; D call uncertain. Germline V gene data show CDR1 as KGHSH and CDR2 as LQKENI. The CDR3 is 15 residues long. With 3 bases removed from V and 3 bases from J, the gap between germline ends came to 11 bases. This CDR3 reads CASSPSGDYTGELFF. CDR3 DNA: TGTGCCAGCTCACCTTCTGGGGATTACACCGGGGAGCTGTTTTTT. The variable domain in full, completed from reference TRBV18 and TRBJ2-2, reads NAGVMQNPRHLVRRRGQEARLRCSPMKGHSHVYWYRQLPEEGLKFMVYLQKENIIDESGMPKERFSAEFPKEGPSILRIQQVVRGDSAAYFCASSPSGDYTGELFFGEGSRLTVL.

This clonotype is medium-sized within its sample. The chain combines TRBV30 with TRBJ2-2, with D perhaps matching TRBD1 or TRBD2 (6 bases each). CDR3 length equals 15 residues. Germline lookup yields CDR1 GTSNPN and CDR2 SVGIG (reference sequence). With 2 bases removed from V and 0 bases from J, the gap between germline ends came to 10 bases. The CDR3 loop is CAWSKGGPNTGELFF. The CDR3 bases are TGTGCCTGGAGTAAAGGGGGGCCGAACACCGGGGAGCTGTTTTTT. The complete variable domain, with remaining parts taken from reference TRBV30 and TRBJ2-2, reads SQTIHQWPATLVQPVGSPLSLECTVEGTSNPNLYWYRQAAGRGLQLLFYSVGIGQISSEVPQNLSASRPQDRQFILSSKKLLLSDSGFYLCAWSKGGPNTGELFFGEGSRLTVL.

This clonotype was picked up many times. The rearrangement links TRBV28 to TRBJ1-6; maybe TRBD1 (6 bases). The CDR3 totals 13 residues. Looked up from germline, CDR1 is MDHEN and CDR2 is SYDVKM. The V and J ends lost 6 bases and 8 bases respectively, with 11 bases between them. DNA of the CDR3: TGTGCCAGCAGACCCAGGACAGATTCACCCCTCCACTTT. This sequence encodes CASRPRTDSPLHF. Full variable domain (missing parts from reference TRBV28 and TRBJ1-6): DVKVTQSSRYLVKRTGEKVFLECVQDMDHENMFWYRQDPGLGLRLIYFSYDVKMKEKGDIPEGYSVSREKKERFSLILESASTNQTSMYLCASRPRTDSPLHFGNGTRLTVT.

This clonotype is judged medium-sized (0.01 to 0.1%). The rearrangement joins TRBV12-3 or TRBV12-4 to TRBJ2-3; D gene ambiguous. The CDR3 loop spans 11 amino acids. V was pared by 6 bases and J by 2 bases, with 3 bases between. Here the CDR3 DNA reads TGTGCCAGCAGACTCACAGATACGCAGTATTTT. It yields the protein CASRLTDTQYF.

This clonotype rates as medium-sized (0.01 to 0.1%). The chain has TRBV7-2 and TRBJ1-5; the D gene is possibly TRBD1 (5 bases). Trimming removed 6 bases from V and 1 base from J, with 13 bases in between. Germline V gene lookup returns CDR1 SGHTA and CDR2 FQGNSA. This CDR3 is 15 amino acids long. CDR3 sequence reads: CASSSGGGSNQPQHF. The CDR3 coding sequence is TGTGCCAGCAGTTCTGGGGGAGGGAGCAATCAGCCCCAGCATTTT.

This clonotype was seen repeatedly, ten times or more. The chain carries TRBV29-1 and TRBJ2-3, with 9 bases aligning to TRBD2. The CDR3 runs to 15 residues. Looked up from germline, CDR1 is SQVTM and CDR2 is ANQGSEA. J was trimmed by 0 bases and V by 3 bases; bases with no gene match: 4. The CDR3 here is CSVEGTSKSTDTQYF. CDR3 DNA: TGCAGCGTTGAGGGGACTAGCAAAAGCACAGATACGCAGTATTTT.

This clonotype was counted many times. The chain carries TRBV7-2 and TRBJ2-3; 9 nucleotides match TRBD1. V shed 2 bases, J shed 4 bases, and the junction held 7 bases outside the gene matches. Germline CDR1 SGHTA, CDR2 FQGNSA. The CDR3 totals 16 residues. CDR3 DNA: TGTGCCAGCAGCTTAAGGAGGACAGGGGTGTCAGATACGCAGTATTTT. It encodes CASSLRRTGVSDTQYF.

This clonotype rates as medium-sized. V usage is TRBV5-1 and J usage is TRBJ2-5; TRBD1 aligns across 10 bases. CDR1 and CDR2 (germline): SGHRS, YFSETQ. The CDR3 length is 15 residues. After removal of 4 bases from V and 2 bases from J, the junction contained 5 bases not matched to a gene. In DNA, the CDR3 is TGCGCCAGCAGCCCCGGACAGGGGGTTCAAGAGACCCAGTACTTC. Its translation: CASSPGQGVQETQYF.

By its share, this clonotype is medium-sized. J is TRBJ1-1 and V is TRBV12-3 or TRBV12-4, with D perhaps matching TRBD1 (6 bases). CDR3 length equals 13 residues. V lost 6 bases and J 5 bases, leaving 13 bases between the germline ends. CDR3: CASSFQRGTEAFF. CDR3 coding DNA: TGTGCCAGCAGCTTTCAGAGGGGGACTGAAGCTTTCTTT.

This clonotype qualifies as medium-sized. The chain links TRBV20-1 to TRBJ2-5, with D perhaps being TRBD1 or TRBD2 (5 bases each). This CDR3 contains 12 residues. The V gene lost 5 bases and the J gene lost 4 bases, with 11 bases spanning the gap. CDR1 is DFQATT and CDR2 is SNEGSKA in the germline V gene (reference sequence). CDR3 DNA sequence: TGCAGTGCTGGGACCTCGGGAGAGACCCAGTACTTC. This sequence encodes CSAGTSGETQYF.

This clonotype has a count of ten or more. V usage is TRBV24-1 and J usage is TRBJ2-1, with 10 bases lining up with TRBD1. The CDR3 totals 16 residues. Germline values: CDR1 KGHDR, CDR2 SFDVKD. V lost 5 bases and J lost 6; bases outside the gene matches: 9. The CDR3 loop is CATSGLGQGGFNEQFF. DNA for the CDR3: TGTGCCACCAGTGGACTTGGACAGGGGGGGTTCAATGAGCAGTTCTTC.

This clonotype was picked up many times. The gene calls are TRBV20-1 and TRBJ2-5; D may be TRBD1 (5 bases). V lost 1 base, J lost 1 base, and 13 bases lay in between. The germline CDR1 and CDR2 sequences are DFQATT and SNEGSKA (reference sequence). CDR3 length equals 15 residues. CDR3: CSARGGRWAQETQYF. CDR3 bases: TGCAGTGCTAGAGGGGGCAGGTGGGCCCAAGAGACCCAGTACTTC.

The chain carries TRBV11-1 and TRBJ2-5, with unresolved D. From germline, CDR1 is SGHAT and CDR2 FQDESV (reference sequence). V was shortened by 2 bases and J by 5 bases, with 12 bases between the two germline ends. The CDR3 has 14 residues. The CDR3 DNA reads TGTGCCAGCAGCTTAATTGGGTTCCTGGAGACCCAGTACTTC. Its protein product is CASSLIGFLETQYF.

This clonotype has more than one count but fewer than ten. The genes are TRBV19 and TRBJ2-5, with 9 bases aligning to TRBD1. The CDR3 runs to 15 residues. Trimming cost V 3 bases and J 3 bases; bases outside gene matches: 5. CDR1 LNHDA and CDR2 SQIVND come from the germline V gene (reference sequence). The CDR3 loop reads CASSIGTGWEETQYF. Written as DNA, the CDR3 is TGTGCCAGTAGTATTGGGACAGGGTGGGAAGAGACCCAGTACTTC.

This chain joins TRBV20-1 and TRBJ1-2; D is possibly TRBD1 (5 bases). Germline CDR1 is DFQATT and CDR2 is SNEGSKA (reference sequence). The CDR3 extends over 12 amino acids. Trimming removed 5 bases from V and 4 bases from J, with 11 bases in between. CDR3 nucleotide sequence: TGCAGTGCTGGGACTTTCGGCTATGGCTACACCTTC. Translation gives CSAGTFGYGYTF.

This clonotype was recorded at least ten times. The rearrangement uses TRBV6-1 and TRBJ1-1; 10 nucleotides line up with TRBD1. Losses at the gene ends were 6 bases for V and 1 base for J; bases not matched to a gene: 5. The CDR3 is made up of 15 amino acids. Germline loops: CDR1 MNHNS, CDR2 SASEGT. DNA for the CDR3: TGTGCCAGCAGAGACAGGGGGCAAGAGAACACTGAAGCTTTCTTT. Translation gives CASRDRGQENTEAFF.

The sample holds many counts of this clonotype. The chain carries TRBV30 and TRBJ1-2, with TRBD1 matching over 7 bases. Germline-derived CDR1 and CDR2 are GTSNPN and SVGIG (reference sequence). V dropped 2 bases and J dropped 0; count of bases not matched to a gene: 6. The CDR3 totals 15 residues. The CDR3 protein is CAWSPPGGANYGYTF. The CDR3 coding sequence is TGTGCCTGGAGTCCCCCAGGGGGGGCTAACTATGGCTACACCTTC.

This clonotype was counted at least ten times. The chain carries TRBV5-1 and TRBJ2-7; D gene unclear. The CDR3 has 12 amino acids. Looked up from germline, CDR1 is SGHRS and CDR2 is YFSETQ. Trimming took 3 bases from V and 2 from J, leaving 6 bases between them. The CDR3 bases are TGCGCCAGCAGCTCCGACACCTACGAGCAGTACTTC. It codes for CASSSDTYEQYF. Complete variable domain (other parts from reference TRBV5-1 and TRBJ2-7): KAGVTQTPRYLIKTRGQQVTLSCSPISGHRSVSWYQQTPGQGLQFLFEYFSETQRNKGNFPGRFSGRQFSNSRSEMNVSTLELGDSALYLCASSSDTYEQYFGPGTRLTVT.

By share of the sample, this clonotype is medium-sized. The chain uses TRBV7-2 and TRBJ2-5; D is undetermined. Germline CDR1 SGHTA, CDR2 FQGNSA. The CDR3 is 13 amino acids. V was pared by 5 bases and J by 0 bases, with 7 bases between. In DNA form, the CDR3 reads TGTGCCAGCAGCATCGGCAACCAAGAGACCCAGTACTTC. Protein product: CASSIGNQETQYF.

By proportion, this clonotype is medium-sized. The chain has TRBV24-1 and TRBJ2-1; D remains ambiguous. CDR3 length: 14 residues. V was shortened by 3 bases and J by 6 bases, with 11 bases between the two germline ends. CDR1 is KGHDR, CDR2 SFDVKD, per germline. CDR3: CATSDPIPPNEQFF. The CDR3 DNA reads TGTGCCACCAGTGATCCTATACCCCCCAATGAGCAGTTCTTC.

The sample holds many counts of this clonotype. The gene calls are TRBV12-3 or TRBV12-4 and TRBJ1-2, with D tentatively TRBD1 (6 bases). V was cut by 5 bases and J by 4 bases, with 14 bases left in between. This CDR3 region has 14 residues. CDR3 region: CASSRAGGTYGYTF. As DNA, the CDR3 is TGTGCCAGCAGTAGGGCGGGGGGCACCTATGGCTACACCTTC.

By its share, this clonotype is medium-sized. The chain couples TRBV20-1 to TRBJ2-3; possible D gene TRBD1, 6 bases. The V end lost 3 bases, the J end lost 4 bases, and 20 bases lay between the germline ends. In germline, CDR1 is DFQATT, CDR2 SNEGSKA (reference sequence). This CDR3 is built from 16 residues. Here the CDR3 reads CSASVPGPKGADTQYF. Written as DNA, the CDR3 is TGCAGTGCTAGTGTTCCGGGCCCGAAGGGGGCAGATACGCAGTATTTT.

Judged by abundance, this clonotype is medium-sized. The rearrangement links TRBV20-1 to TRBJ2-1, with D hard to call. With 3 bases removed from V and 6 bases from J, the gap between germline ends came to 9 bases. Germline loops: CDR1 DFQATT, CDR2 SNEGSKA (reference sequence). This CDR3 comprises 12 residues. The CDR3 region is CSARLNTNEQFF. The CDR3 DNA follows: TGCAGTGCTAGGCTAAATACCAATGAGCAGTTCTTC.

This clonotype showed up many times. The chain carries TRBV19 and TRBJ2-3, with 7 bases lining up with TRBD2. The trim removed 3 bases at V and 6 bases at J, leaving 6 bases unmatched. Germline CDR1 reads LNHDA; CDR2 reads SQIVND (reference sequence). This CDR3 spans 14 amino acids. CDR3 DNA: TGTGCCAGTAGTATTGTCGGGGAGGGGGATACGCAGTATTTT. As protein: CASSIVGEGDTQYF.

This clonotype counts as medium-sized. The V and J genes are TRBV6-5 and TRBJ2-3, with TRBD2 matching 10 bases. The CDR3 is 17 amino acids. V was pared by 2 bases and J by 4 bases, with 9 bases of the junction left unmatched. The germline V gene has CDR1 MNHEY and CDR2 SVGAGI. CDR3 in amino acids: CASSYRGASGSPDTQYF. For the CDR3, the DNA is TGTGCCAGCAGTTACCGCGGGGCTAGCGGGAGCCCAGATACGCAGTATTTT.

In this sample, this clonotype turned up a few times. V usage is TRBV6-5 and J usage is TRBJ1-5; the match to TRBD1 covers 8 bases. The germline V gene has CDR1 MNHEY and CDR2 SVGAGI. This CDR3 is built from 14 residues. With V trimmed by 6 bases and J by 2 bases, 3 bases remained unmatched. The CDR3 region is CASRRTGRNQPQHF. The CDR3 bases are TGTGCCAGCAGAAGGACAGGGCGCAATCAGCCCCAGCATTTT.

A few counts support this clonotype. The chain has TRBV20-1 and TRBJ2-5; 8 positions match TRBD2. The germline CDR1 and CDR2 sequences are DFQATT and SNEGSKA (reference sequence). V lost 6 bases, J lost 5 bases, and 14 bases stayed unmatched. This CDR3 comprises 15 residues. The CDR3 region is CSAAGSGNSGETQYF. The CDR3, as DNA: TGCAGTGCAGCTGGTAGCGGGAACTCCGGGGAGACCCAGTACTTC.